This T cell receptor (beta chain) is drawn from a study of prognosis after radiotherapy for stage I lung cancer. The wider study: Patients numbered approximately 12 men and more than 5 women, aged roughly 50 to 85 with a median of roughly 74 years.

This clonotype came up many times. Using two-round multiplex PCR, the authors amplified TCR beta CDR3 from genomic DNA. The first round of PCR was done with primers that matched each TRBV and TRBJ gene. TCRdb used MiXCR to reprocess the multiplex PCR reads, holding one entry per CDR3 protein. The sample includes around 16,000 distinct CDR3 sequences, around 45% of them seen just once. Trimming removed 7 bases from V and 4 bases from J, with 16 bases in between. Germline values: CDR1 MNHNS, CDR2 SASEGT. The CDR3 is 14 amino acids. Node-negative disease was confirmed in all patients by CT and PET/CT, with no prior chemotherapy, radiotherapy or other malignancies. On two occasions, one at each of two time points, approximately 6 milliliters of peripheral blood were drawn.

The genes are TRBV6-1 and TRBJ1-1; maybe TRBD1 (6 bases). This specimen consisted of PBMCs, obtained before or after stereotactic body radiation therapy (not recorded which). This sequence originates from a donor over 45 with non-small cell lung cancer. The CDR3, as DNA: TGTGCCAGCACCCTGGACAGAGTGAGCACTGAAGCTTTCTTT. This sequence encodes CASTLDRVSTEAFF.